Following are 6 T cell receptor beta chains from one sample sequenced in a study of shared clonotypes between healthy human individuals. Using immunoSEQ multiplex PCR, the repertoire was profiled, and TCRdb retains in-frame clones only, with some absent. In the table there are a few hundred thousand clones, more than 95% of which are singletons. Sequences were obtained from naive CD4+ T cells sorted from blood. The subset was: CD45RA+ positively selected. The source is a woman under 40 in good health.

The chain combines TRBV7-3 with TRBJ2-3; D tentatively reads TRBD1 or TRBD2 (5 bases each). The V end was cut by 5 bases, the J end by 3 bases, with 15 bases between. The CDR3 has 15 residues. CDR1 and CDR2 (germline): SGHTA, FQGTGA. CDR3 coding DNA: TGTGCCAGCAGCCCCGCCGGGGCGGCTACAGATACGCAGTATTTT. It codes for CASSPAGAATDTQYF.

The chain joins TRBV4-1 to TRBJ2-7; D uncertain. The CDR3 loop spans 13 amino acids. Trimming removed 1 base at V and 0 bases at J, with 4 bases between. Germline assignment: CDR1 MGHRA and CDR2 YSYEKL. The CDR3, as DNA: TGCGCCAGCAGCCAAGGGTTCTCCTACGAGCAGTACTTC. Encoded protein: CASSQGFSYEQYF.

The J gene is TRBJ2-3, the V gene TRBV5-1, with 7 bases aligning to TRBD1. Unmatched junction bases numbered 2, after V lost 0 bases and J lost 1 base. CDR3 length: 15 amino acids. From germline, CDR1 is SGHRS and CDR2 YFSETQ. CDR3 amino acids: CASSLGQGRTDTQYF. In nucleotides, the CDR3 is TGCGCCAGCAGCTTGGGACAGGGTCGCACAGATACGCAGTATTTT.

The rearrangement joins TRBV2 to TRBJ1-1, with D uncertain. V lost 1 base to trimming and J lost 0 bases, with 6 bases between them. The CDR3 is 14 amino acids. Germline lookup yields CDR1 SNHLY and CDR2 FYNNEI. The CDR3: CASSEGRVNTEAFF. CDR3 nucleotides: TGTGCCAGCAGTGAAGGAAGAGTGAACACTGAAGCTTTCTTT.

CDR3 bases: TGTGCCAGCAGCTCAGCATTGGGACTAGCGGGATACAATGAGCAGTTCTTC. Translating it yields CASSSALGLAGYNEQFF. The genes are TRBV5-6 and TRBJ2-1; TRBD2 matches 13 bases. J gave up 4 bases and V 3 bases, and 7 bases lay outside the gene matches. This CDR3 contains 17 residues. Germline assignment: CDR1 SGHDT and CDR2 YYEEEE.

The rearrangement links TRBV28 to TRBJ1-2; TRBD1 is a possible D gene (5 bases). With 7 bases removed from V and 7 bases from J, the gap between germline ends came to 16 bases. The CDR3 runs 13 residues. In germline, CDR1 is MDHEN, CDR2 SYDVKM. The CDR3 DNA sequence: TGTGCCAGCACCTGGGGGGGACCGGGTGGCTACACCTTC. Translating it yields CASTWGGPGGYTF.